The 13 T cell receptor beta chains below were found in one sample sequenced in a study of T cell clonotyping in hematopoietic cell transplantation. Sequenced by immunoSEQ multiplex PCR; TCRdb stores in-frame clones only, minus some. Of 3,700 or so clones in the sample, 95% were seen once. The sequenced sample was PBMCs, obtained 30 days after allogeneic stem cell transplant. The receptors come from a male patient in his forties or fifties who had an allogeneic stem cell transplant from a related donor, so the T cells may come from the graft donor. Some clones in this sample may be carry-over from other donors' samples.

This chain uses TRBV5-1 with TRBJ2-3, with D unresolved. V lost 4 bases, J lost 0 bases, and 12 bases lay in between. The CDR3 length is 15 residues. The germline V gene encodes CDR1 SGHRS and CDR2 YFSETQ. CDR3 region: CASSQDGSSTDTQYF. CDR3 sequence (DNA): TGCGCCAGCAGCCAGGACGGTTCTAGCACAGATACGCAGTATTTT.

On this clone itself: The CDR3 does not close with the conserved phenylalanine or tryptophan, likely indicating a read error. No DNA is shown, since the ends of the CDR3 on it are uncertain; the CDR3 is the one TCRdb lists. The chain combines TRBV20-1 with TRBJ1-1. The CDR3 has 9 residues if both end residues are counted. The V gene's germline CDR1 is DFQATT and CDR2 SNEGSKA (reference sequence). The CDR3 loop reads CSARGDNPT.

The chain employs TRBV19 and TRBJ2-2; no reliable D call. The ends were cut back, 3 bases at V and 3 bases at J, with 5 bases in the middle. The CDR3 sequence is 13 residues long. Per the germline V gene, CDR1 is LNHDA and CDR2 is SQIVND (reference sequence). Here the CDR3 reads CASSISHTGELFF. For the CDR3, the DNA is TGTGCCAGTAGTATCTCCCACACCGGGGAGCTGTTTTTT.

This clone was seen just once. This chain uses TRBV7-4 with TRBJ1-2, with a possible D match to TRBD1 (6 bases). Per the germline V gene, CDR1 is SGHVT and CDR2 is SQSDAQ. The CDR3 has 17 amino acids. V gave up 3 bases and J gave up 6 bases, with 23 bases separating them. The CDR3 here is CASSFPVIQGHGNGYTF. The DNA for the CDR3 is TGTGCCAGCAGCTTCCCAGTCATTCAGGGACATGGTAATGGCTACACCTTC.

This chain links TRBV10-2 with TRBJ1-5; possible D gene TRBD1, 6 bases. CDR1 is WSHSY, CDR2 SAAADI, per germline. The CDR3 is 15 residues long. Trimming removed 6 bases from V and 4 bases from J, with 16 bases in between. As DNA, the CDR3 is TGCGCCAGCAGCAGCGGGACAACCGGGAATCAGCCCCAGCATTTT. Its translation is CASSSGTTGNQPQHF.

This rearrangement joins TRBV7-2 to TRBJ2-7; D ambiguous. The CDR3 loop spans 12 amino acids. Per germline, CDR1 SGHTA and CDR2 FQGNSA. V lost 2 bases to trimming and J lost 4 bases, with 6 bases between them. CDR3 sequence reads: CASSLWGYEQYF. In nucleotides, the CDR3 is TGTGCCAGCAGCTTATGGGGATACGAGCAGTACTTC.

V usage is TRBV14 and J usage is TRBJ1-1; D possibly corresponds to TRBD1 (5 bases). The CDR3 has 15 amino acids. Per the germline V gene, CDR1 is SGHDN and CDR2 is FVKESK. V gave up 6 bases and J gave up 0 bases, with 14 bases separating them. The CDR3 DNA is TGTGCCAGCAGTGTCAGGGTGGGGATGAACACTGAAGCTTTCTTT. Protein product: CASSVRVGMNTEAFF.

The DNA of the CDR3 is TGTGCCAGCAGTCAATGGACAGGGGATGACGAGCAGTACTTC. It translates to CASSQWTGDDEQYF. The chain is built from TRBV27 and TRBJ2-7, with 9 nucleotides matching TRBD1. V gave up 5 bases and J gave up 5 bases; unmatched junction bases: 7. This CDR3 is 14 amino acids long. Looked up from germline, CDR1 is MNHEY and CDR2 is SMNVEV (reference sequence).

The V call is TRBV6-5, the J call TRBJ1-2, with D perhaps TRBD1 (6 bases). Trimming removed 0 bases from V and 8 bases from J, with 19 bases in between. CDR1 MNHEY and CDR2 SVGAGI come from the germline V gene. CDR3 length: 16 amino acids. As DNA, the CDR3 is TGTGCCAGCAGTTACTCGGGGGGCAGGGAGGAAGGAGGCTACACCTTC. Translated: CASSYSGGREEGGYTF.

This clone has just one count. This chain joins TRBV5-1 and TRBJ2-1; 8 positions agree with TRBD2. With V trimmed by 2 bases and J by 3 bases, 22 bases remained unmatched. The CDR3 has 21 residues. Per the germline V gene, CDR1 is SGHRS and CDR2 is YFSETQ. CDR3 region: CASSFQSLERGKPQYYNEQFF. The CDR3 nucleotides read TGCGCCAGCAGCTTCCAGTCCCTGGAGCGGGGGAAACCGCAGTACTACAATGAGCAGTTCTTC.

CDR3 loop: CASSDPGDGHYEQYF. The CDR3 DNA reads as TGTGCCAGCAGCGACCCGGGGGACGGGCACTACGAGCAGTACTTC. V is TRBV9 and J is TRBJ2-7; perhaps TRBD2 as D (6 bases). This CDR3 region has 15 residues. Trimming took 3 bases from V and 3 from J, leaving 16 bases between them. Looked up from germline, CDR1 is SGDLS and CDR2 is YYNGEE.

The chain couples TRBV6-5 to TRBJ2-3; D may be TRBD1 (6 bases). Trimming left V 6 bases short and J 0 bases short, with 10 bases between. CDR3 size: 14 residues. CDR1 MNHEY and CDR2 SVGAGI come from the germline V gene. The CDR3 DNA sequence: TGTGCCAGCAGGGTGGGGGCTAGCACAGATACGCAGTATTTT. Amino acid sequence: CASRVGASTDTQYF.

The chain joins TRBV28 to TRBJ1-1; 7 nucleotides agree with TRBD1. This CDR3 is 13 amino acids long. Unmatched junction bases numbered 2, after V lost 6 bases and J lost 1 base. The germline gives CDR1 MDHEN, CDR2 SYDVKM. CDR3 nucleotide sequence: TGTGCCAGCAGCAGGGGGTGGAACACTGAAGCTTTCTTT. It yields the protein CASSRGWNTEAFF.